Listed below are T cell receptor beta chains from one sample, sequenced in a study of blood T cell repertoires in COVID-19. Using immunoSEQ multiplex PCR, the repertoire was profiled, and TCRdb retains in-frame clones only, with some absent. The sample comprises some 100,000 clones, 88% of which are singletons, and around 2% rests with the top ten. Sequences were obtained from peripheral blood. The source of these receptors is a man aged 45-65 years with COVID-19, enrolled during active disease. The CDR3 runs from the conserved cysteine through the conserved F or W. D genes are given only for firm matches. Expanded clones are given a class, and other clones once, few, many or no size at all.

j_call clone_size d_call cdr3_length v_call cdr3_aa cdr3_nt
TRBJ1-1 - - 14 TRBV6-6 CASSGTGVSAEAFF TGTGCCAGCAGTGGGACGGGGGTGAGTGCTGAAGCTTTCTTT
TRBJ1-3 once TRBD1 14 TRBV11-3 CASSKGTAGNTIYF TGTGCCAGCAGCAAAGGGACAGCTGGAAACACCATATATTTT
TRBJ1-3 - - 14 TRBV11-2 CASSLTGTGNTIYF TGTGCCAGCAGCTTAACGGGAACTGGAAACACCATATATTTT
TRBJ1-1 - - 12 TRBV6-2/TRBV6-3 CASSYGGTEAFF TGTGCCAGCAGTTATGGAGGCACTGAAGCTTTCTTT
TRBJ2-7 few - 15 TRBV9 CASSPQGGVTYEQYF TGTGCCAGCAGCCCACAGGGAGGGGTCACCTACGAGCAGTACTTC
TRBJ1-2 - - 14 TRBV7-9 CASSLLGQVYGYTF TGTGCCAGCAGCTTATTGGGGCAGGTCTATGGCTACACCTTC
TRBJ1-1 - TRBD1 13 TRBV2 CASSMDRATEAFF TGTGCCAGCAGTATGGACAGGGCTACTGAAGCTTTCTTT
TRBJ2-3 once - 15 TRBV2 CASRAADFSTDTQYF TGTGCCAGCCGCGCGGCGGACTTTAGCACAGATACGCAGTATTTT
TRBJ2-3 - - 13 TRBV7-3 CASSPPGADTQYF TGTGCCAGCAGCCCCCCAGGGGCAGATACGCAGTATTTT
TRBJ2-2 - - 13 TRBV12-3/TRBV12-4 CASSLGQARELFF TGTGCCAGCAGTTTAGGGCAGGCCCGGGAGCTGTTTTTT
TRBJ2-4 - TRBD2 13 TRBV5-1 CASSFARGDIQYF TGCGCCAGCAGCTTCGCGCGGGGGGACATTCAGTACTTC
TRBJ1-2 - - 13 TRBV5-4 CASSPETNYGYTF TGTGCCAGCAGCCCTGAGACTAACTATGGCTACACCTTC
TRBJ2-3 - - 18 TRBV4-1 CASSQGPLRDSPTDTQYF TGCGCCAGCAGCCAAGGGCCACTGCGGGACAGTCCCACAGATACGCAGTATTTT
TRBJ2-5 - TRBD1 15 TRBV5-1 CASSPGTDVSGTQYF TGCGCCAGCAGCCCTGGGACAGATGTTTCGGGGACCCAGTACTTC
TRBJ2-3 - TRBD2 16 TRBV7-9 CASSIMSGAITDTQYF TGTGCCAGCAGCATAATGAGCGGGGCGATCACAGATACGCAGTATTTT
TRBJ1-5 few TRBD1 15 TRBV30 CAWSGGQGSNQPQHF TGTGCCTGGAGTGGGGGACAGGGAAGCAATCAGCCCCAGCATTTT
TRBJ1-6 - TRBD1 13 TRBV6-5 CASSYGTGRSLHF TGTGCCAGCAGTTACGGGACAGGGCGTTCCCTCCACTTT
TRBJ2-3 once TRBD2 17 TRBV9 CASSVPASGGGTDTQYF TGTGCCAGCAGCGTCCCGGCTAGCGGGGGGGGTACAGATACGCAGTATTTT
TRBJ1-6 - - 12 TRBV5-6 CASSPGNSPLHF TGTGCCAGCAGCCCAGGGAATTCACCCCTCCACTTT
TRBJ1-2 - - 14 TRBV27 CASSFGGKGYGYTF TGTGCCAGCAGTTTCGGGGGGAAGGGCTATGGCTACACCTTC
TRBJ1-3 - - 16 TRBV18 CASSPFTHRSGNTIYF TGTGCCAGCTCACCATTCACACACCGCTCTGGAAACACCATATATTTT
TRBJ1-2 - - 14 TRBV24-1 CATSDLRQNYGYTF TGTGCCACCAGTGATCTACGACAGAACTATGGCTACACCTTC
TRBJ1-6 - - 14 TRBV3-1/TRBV3-2 CASSPSGFGSPLHF TGTGCCAGCAGCCCTTCGGGATTTGGTTCACCCCTCCACTTT
TRBJ2-3 - - 15 TRBV7-3 CASSPTAVSTDTQYF TGTGCCAGCAGCCCAACGGCGGTTAGCACAGATACGCAGTATTTT
TRBJ2-7 once TRBD1 15 TRBV5-1 CASSLEDRGRHEQYF TGCGCCAGCAGCTTGGAGGACAGGGGGCGCCACGAGCAGTACTTC
TRBJ2-1 - TRBD1 14 TRBV10-3 CATKRDREYNEQFF TGTGCCACCAAACGGGACAGGGAGTACAATGAGCAGTTCTTC
TRBJ1-2 - TRBD1 15 TRBV3-1/TRBV3-2 CASSPGIGQGSGYTF TGTGCCAGCAGCCCAGGTATTGGACAGGGTTCCGGCTACACCTTC
TRBJ1-6 once TRBD1 16 TRBV4-1 CASSQDRTGRNSPLHF TGCGCCAGCAGCCAAGATAGGACAGGGAGAAATTCACCCCTCCACTTT